The 10 T cell receptor beta chains presented below share a single source sample, sequenced in a study of T cell repertoires in cytomegalovirus infection. TCRdb re-called the reads with MiXCR, one entry per CDR3 protein. The sample comprises approximately 500,000 distinct CDR3 sequences, more than 15% of which are singletons, and 20% to 30% rests with the top ten. The sequencing input was CD8+ T cells from PBMCs. Source of these receptors: a human donor in good health (CMV status not recorded). Some clones in this sample may be carry-over from other donors' samples.

This clonotype was counted ten times or more. CDR3 nucleotides: TGTGCCAGCAGTGCACGACTAGCGGGGGTTGGGGACACCGGGGAGCTGTTTTTT. It codes for CASSARLAGVGDTGELFF. The chain combines TRBV12-3 or TRBV12-4 with TRBJ2-2, with 12 bases aligning to TRBD2. This CDR3 contains 18 residues. The V segment lost 5 bases and the J segment 3 bases; nucleotides outside the gene matches: 10.

A few counts support this clonotype. The V call is TRBV10-3, the J call TRBJ1-3, with D possibly TRBD1 on 6 matching bases. Germline V gene lookup returns CDR1 ENHRY and CDR2 SYGVKD. Trimming pared 5 bases from V and 1 base from J, leaving 9 bases between. The CDR3 loop spans 14 amino acids. CDR3 in DNA: TGTGCCATCAGTTCCGGGACATCTGGAAACACCATATATTTT. This codes for CAISSGTSGNTIYF.

Many counts were recorded for this clonotype. The rearrangement uses TRBV27 and TRBJ1-2; D gene ambiguous. Per the germline V gene, CDR1 is MNHEY and CDR2 is SMNVEV (reference sequence). Trimming stripped 5 bases from V and 7 bases from J, with 14 bases between. The CDR3 sequence is 13 residues long. The CDR3 sequence is CASSPLGGSGYTF. CDR3 DNA sequence: TGTGCCAGCAGTCCCCTAGGAGGGAGTGGCTACACCTTC.

Many counts were recorded for this clonotype. The chain combines TRBV4-1 with TRBJ2-1; TRBD2 is a possible D gene (6 bases). Germline assignment: CDR1 MGHRA and CDR2 YSYEKL. V shed 0 bases and J shed 2 bases, with 11 bases lying between them. The CDR3 spans 16 residues. CDR3 nucleotides: TGCGCCAGCAGCCAAGATCGGCGGGGCGCCTACAATGAGCAGTTCTTC. This translates into CASSQDRRGAYNEQFF.

On this clonotype: The conserved final phenylalanine or tryptophan is absent from the CDR3, which likely points to a read error. V gene TRBV7-2 combines with J gene TRBJ2-7; D is perhaps TRBD1 (6 bases). The CDR3 consists of 14 residues. Germline CDR1 SGHTA, CDR2 FQGNSA. V was cut by 3 bases and J by 2 bases, with 11 bases left in between. The CDR3 DNA is TGTGCCAGCAGCTTTCTACAGGGTGCCTACGAGCAGTACTTA. Translation gives CASSFLQGAYEQYL.

The table lists this clonotype with a few counts. This sequence joins TRBV15 and TRBJ2-1, with D hard to call. Germline CDR1 is LNHNV and CDR2 is YYDKDF (reference sequence). This CDR3 is 13 amino acids long. The V gene lost 4 bases and the J gene lost 10 bases, with 14 bases spanning the gap. This chain's CDR3 is CATSTGSLPEQFF. As DNA, the CDR3 is TGTGCCACCAGCACCGGGTCCCTCCCCGAGCAGTTCTTC.

This clonotype was counted a few times. J is TRBJ2-3 and V is TRBV3-1; D is unresolved. Germline-derived CDR1 and CDR2 are LGHDT and YNNKEL (reference sequence). Trimming stripped 0 bases from V and 4 bases from J, with 11 bases between. The CDR3 consists of 15 residues. This CDR3 reads CASSQETDWADTQYF. The CDR3 DNA sequence: TGTGCCAGCAGCCAAGAGACGGATTGGGCAGATACGCAGTATTTT.

The chain links TRBV6-1 to TRBJ1-2; D is uncertain. CDR3 length: 13 residues. CDR1 is MNHNS, CDR2 SASEGT, per germline. V was clipped by 3 bases and J by 8 bases, with 13 bases between them. DNA for the CDR3: TGTGCCAGCAGTGATCTCCCACGTCGGGGCTACACCTTC. This codes for CASSDLPRRGYTF.

V is TRBV6-5 and J is TRBJ1-2; D might be TRBD1 (6 bases). This CDR3 is built from 15 residues. Germline CDR1 is MNHEY and CDR2 is SVGAGI. V shed 2 bases and J shed 0 bases, with 10 bases lying between them. The CDR3 sequence: CASSYGDTTNYGYTF. In DNA, the CDR3 is TGTGCCAGCAGTTACGGGGACACGACTAACTATGGCTACACCTTC.

This clonotype was detected many times. The chain uses TRBV6-2 or TRBV6-3 and TRBJ2-1; 9 bases line up with TRBD1. Germline V gene lookup returns CDR1 MNHEY and CDR2 SVGEGT. V dropped 4 bases and J dropped 6; count of bases not matched to a gene: 10. CDR3 size: 16 residues. The CDR3 loop reads CASSFRRDRASNEQFF. The CDR3 DNA sequence: TGTGCCAGCAGTTTCCGCCGGGACAGGGCTAGCAATGAGCAGTTCTTC.